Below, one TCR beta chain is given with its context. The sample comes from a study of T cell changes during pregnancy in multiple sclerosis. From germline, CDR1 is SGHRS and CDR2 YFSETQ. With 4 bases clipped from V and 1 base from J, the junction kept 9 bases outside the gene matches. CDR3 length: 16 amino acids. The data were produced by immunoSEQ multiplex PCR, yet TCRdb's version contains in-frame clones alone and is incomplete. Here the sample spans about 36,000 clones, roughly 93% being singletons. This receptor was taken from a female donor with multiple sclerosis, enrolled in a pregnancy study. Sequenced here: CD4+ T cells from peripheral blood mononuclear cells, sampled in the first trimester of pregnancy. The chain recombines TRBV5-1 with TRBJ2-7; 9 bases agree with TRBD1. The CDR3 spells CASSGGTGQRSYEQYF. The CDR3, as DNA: TGCGCCAGCAGCGGCGGGACAGGGCAGAGATCCTACGAGCAGTACTTC.